This T cell receptor beta chain was obtained from a study of cytomegalovirus exposure and HLA in healthy donors. Germline lookup yields CDR1 GTSNPN and CDR2 SVGIG (reference sequence). The CDR3 consists of 13 residues. Trimming shortened V by 1 base and J by 2 bases, and 8 bases separated the two germline ends. Points from the study as a whole: The only immune exposure information that was available was CMV serostatus. The classifier reportedly diagnosed cytomegalovirus status with high sensitivity and specificity. It was approximately 150 TCR beta chains that were listed as cytomegalovirus-associated. Later examination showed HLA-associated TCR beta chains had greater clonal expansion than equally common others.

This clone was detected once. Its target is not known. PCR used 60 Vbeta primers and 13 Jbeta primers. The method was immunoSEQ multiplex PCR; TCRdb's version includes in-frame clones alone and lacks a portion of them. This sample has approximately 150,000 clones, with 65% to 70% found just once. The receptor was isolated from a woman younger than 35 in good health and CMV-seropositive. Sequenced material: PBMCs. V and J are TRBV30 and TRBJ2-5, with a possible D match to TRBD2 (5 bases). The CDR3 DNA is TGTGCCTGGAGTGGAGCGGTTCAAGAGACCCAGTACTTC. Its translation: CAWSGAVQETQYF.